The 14 T cell receptor beta chains presented below share a single source sample, sequenced in a study of circulating CD8 cells and anti-PD-1 response in melanoma. Using about 15 ng of total RNA, TCR libraries were made with the QIAseq Immune Repertoire TCR panel. From the reads, TCRdb called clonotypes with MiXCR, one entry per CDR3 protein. The data contain 960 or so distinct CDR3 sequences, 9.5% to 13% of them singletons. Live CD3+CD8+TCRalphabeta+ cells were sorted into four subsets by PD-1 and/or TIGIT. Sequenced here: CD8+ T cells from PBMCs, sampled at baseline or after one month of anti-PD-1 therapy (not recorded which). The origin of the receptors is a human donor with melanoma.

Turning to this clonotype: This may be a read error: a much more frequent sequence differs by one nucleotide. The V and J genes are TRBV12-3 or TRBV12-4 and TRBJ2-3; no reliable D call. CDR3 length equals 12 residues. The V gene lost 5 bases and the J gene lost 5 bases, with 8 bases spanning the gap. CDR3 region: CASSLFGDTQYF. The CDR3, as DNA: TGTGCCAGCAGTCTTTTTGGAGATACGCAGTATTTT.

In its sample, this clonotype is medium-sized. The chain is built from TRBV2 and TRBJ2-1; maybe TRBD2 (5 bases). The length of the CDR3 is 15 residues. Per germline, CDR1 SNHLY and CDR2 FYNNEI. Trimming shortened V by 5 bases and J by 0 bases, and 11 bases separated the two germline ends. CDR3 coding DNA: TGTGCCAGCAGTCTTAGCGTAGACTCCTACAATGAGCAGTTCTTC. It encodes CASSLSVDSYNEQFF.

By sample fraction, this clonotype is medium-sized. V usage is TRBV27 and J usage is TRBJ2-7; D remains unclear. The V gene's germline CDR1 is MNHEY and CDR2 SMNVEV (reference sequence). The CDR3 covers 15 residues. The germline V and J ends were trimmed by 3 bases and 6 bases, with 18 bases remaining between them. DNA for the CDR3: TGTGCCAGCAGTTTGAGTCCCATTTTAGGGTCCGAGCAGTACTTC. Protein sequence: CASSLSPILGSEQYF.

In this sample, this clonotype is medium-sized (0.01 to 0.1%). The chain recombines TRBV7-9 with TRBJ1-1; a weak D match, TRBD1 (5 bases). The V gene's germline CDR1 is SEHNR and CDR2 FQNEAQ (reference sequence). CDR3 length: 19 amino acids. The ends were cut back, 3 bases at V and 2 bases at J, with 25 bases in the middle. The CDR3 DNA is TGTGCCAGCAGCTTTAGGGGAACCGACAGCCGCAAGGGCAACACTGAAGCTTTCTTT. It yields the protein CASSFRGTDSRKGNTEAFF.

V and J are TRBV10-3 and TRBJ1-1; D not certain. Deletions cut 3 bases from V and 7 bases from J, with 9 bases between. Germline CDR1 ENHRY, CDR2 SYGVKD. The CDR3 loop spans 12 amino acids. The CDR3 here is CAISEGSGEAFF. The CDR3 nucleotides read TGTGCCATCAGTGAAGGTAGCGGTGAAGCTTTCTTT.

About this clonotype itself: One base away lies a much larger clone, so this may be a sequencing read error. V is TRBV19 and J is TRBJ1-5, with no clear D. The CDR3 extends over 15 amino acids. The V end lost 7 bases, the J end lost 1 base, and 14 bases lay between the germline ends. From germline, CDR1 is LNHDA and CDR2 SQIVND (reference sequence). The CDR3: CASTALPGSNQPQHF. The CDR3 DNA follows: TGTGCCAGTACCGCCCTTCCAGGAAGCAATCAGCCCCAGCATTTT. The full variable domain, rest sourced from reference TRBV19 and TRBJ1-5, is DGGITQSPKYLFRKEGQNVTLSCEQNLNHDAMYWYRQDPGQGLRLIYYSQIVNDFQKGDIAEGYSVSREKKESFPLTVTSAQKNPTAFYLCASTALPGSNQPQHFGDGTRLSIL.

This clonotype is medium-sized. The chain employs TRBV9 and TRBJ2-7; no reliable D call. The V gene's germline CDR1 is SGDLS and CDR2 YYNGEE. This CDR3 is 13 amino acids long. V lost 4 bases to trimming and J lost 1 base, with 9 bases between them. The CDR3 DNA follows: TGTGCCAGCAGCACACCTACTTCCTACGAGCAGTACTTC. Translated, it gives CASSTPTSYEQYF.

Sample share makes this clonotype large. The genes are TRBV4-3 and TRBJ2-7; possible D gene TRBD2, 5 bases. CDR3 length: 16 amino acids. From germline, CDR1 is LGHNA and CDR2 YSLEER. The ends were cut back, 0 bases at V and 0 bases at J, with 12 bases in the middle. DNA for the CDR3: TGCGCCAGCAGCCAAGAAGCCAGCGGTAGCTCCTACGAGCAGTACTTC. The encoded protein is CASSQEASGSSYEQYF.

Judged by abundance, this clonotype is medium-sized. The chain recombines TRBV28 with TRBJ2-7; D remains ambiguous. Germline V gene data show CDR1 as MDHEN and CDR2 as SYDVKM. The V end lost 6 bases, the J end lost 3 bases, and 15 bases lay between the germline ends. The CDR3 consists of 14 residues. CDR3 sequence reads: CASRVRVAFYEQYF. The CDR3, as DNA: TGTGCCAGCAGGGTAAGGGTGGCCTTCTACGAGCAGTACTTC.

Sample share makes this clonotype medium-sized. V gene TRBV19 combines with J gene TRBJ1-5; D perhaps matches TRBD1 (6 bases). This CDR3 has 16 amino acids. With 5 bases removed from V and 0 bases from J, the gap between germline ends came to 14 bases. Germline assignment: CDR1 LNHDA and CDR2 SQIVND (reference sequence). Written as DNA, the CDR3 is TGTGCCAGTAGTGGCCCGGGACACAATAGCAATCAGCCCCAGCATTTT. It specifies CASSGPGHNSNQPQHF.

In its sample, this clonotype is medium-sized. CDR3 DNA: TGTGCCAGCAGCCTCCTCCTCGGGGATAGTTATAATTCACCCCTCCACTTT. It codes for CASSLLLGDSYNSPLHF. This chain links TRBV4-2 with TRBJ1-6; D unresolved. V gave up 4 bases and J gave up 4 bases, with 17 bases separating them. CDR3 size: 17 residues. Germline CDR1 reads LGHNA; CDR2 reads YNFKEQ.

Judged by abundance, this clonotype is large. This chain uses TRBV20-1 with TRBJ2-7; tentatively, D is TRBD1 (7 bases). The CDR3 is 13 amino acids. Germline V gene data show CDR1 as DFQATT and CDR2 as SNEGSKA (reference sequence). The germline V and J ends were trimmed by 6 bases and 4 bases, with 16 bases remaining between them. CDR3 amino acids: CSAPEGALYEQYF. The CDR3 DNA reads as TGCAGTGCCCCGGAGGGGGCCTTGTACGAGCAGTACTTC.

This clonotype rates as large. V and J are TRBV6-5 and TRBJ2-1; weak D call: TRBD2 (6 bases). Trimming left V 5 bases short and J 9 bases short, with 14 bases between. This CDR3 is built from 13 residues. In germline, CDR1 is MNHEY, CDR2 SVGAGI. The CDR3: CASSTRRAGEQFF. The CDR3 DNA reads as TGTGCCAGCAGTACCCGCCGAGCGGGTGAGCAGTTCTTC.

By share of the sample, this clonotype is medium-sized. The genes are TRBV19 and TRBJ2-7; D ambiguous. This CDR3 region has 13 residues. V lost 3 bases and J lost 6, with 12 bases in between. Germline V gives CDR1 LNHDA, CDR2 SQIVND (reference sequence). CDR3 in DNA: TGTGCCAGTAGTATCTGGGATTTTGGCGAGCAGTACTTC. It specifies CASSIWDFGEQYF.